The present TCR beta chain was sequenced within a study of blood T cell repertoires in COVID-19. TCRdb's table, derived via immunoSEQ multiplex PCR, lists solely in-frame clones and lacks some. The sample contains fewer than 250,000 clones, approximately 90% of which appear only once. Germline trimming cut 4 bases from V and 9 bases from J; bases unmatched to any gene: 10. CDR1 and CDR2 (germline): SGHRS, YFSETQ. This CDR3 is built from 14 residues. The receptor was isolated from a woman aged 30 to 39 with acute COVID-19. The chain employs TRBV5-1 and TRBJ2-1; 7 bases agree with TRBD1. The sequencing sample was made of PBMCs or T cells enriched from blood (not recorded which). The CDR3 region has the DNA TGCGCCAGCAGCAAAGGGGGCTCGGGTATTGAGCAGTTCTTC. This encodes CASSKGGSGIEQFF.